One and the same sample provided the 19 T cell receptor beta chains below, sequenced in a study of T cell responses to AZD1222 COVID-19 vaccine. The method was immunoSEQ multiplex PCR; TCRdb's version includes in-frame clones alone and lacks a portion of them. The sample yields about 180,000 clones, roughly 91% seen once. The sequences come from peripheral blood, collected 28 days after the second dose of the MenACWY control vaccine. These TCRs come from an adult who received the MenACWY meningococcal vaccine as a control.

The chain recombines TRBV6-6 with TRBJ1-1; TRBD1 might be the D (5 bases). The V gene's germline CDR1 is MNHNY and CDR2 SVGAGI (reference sequence). The CDR3 has 12 amino acids. Trimming cost V 6 bases and J 3 bases, with 8 bases left between them. This chain's CDR3 is CASSQQDTEAFF. The DNA for the CDR3 is TGTGCCAGCAGCCAACAGGACACTGAAGCTTTCTTT.

The rearrangement joins TRBV19 to TRBJ1-6; D uncertain. The CDR3 runs 16 residues. From germline, CDR1 is LNHDA and CDR2 SQIVND (reference sequence). Trimming stripped 3 bases from V and 0 bases from J, with 9 bases between. Here the CDR3 reads CASSITGSSYNSPLHF. For the CDR3, the DNA is TGTGCCAGTAGTATCACGGGGAGCTCCTATAATTCACCCCTCCACTTT.

This sequence joins TRBV7-9 and TRBJ1-5; D may be TRBD1 (6 bases). The CDR3 covers 14 residues. Trimming cost V 5 bases and J 10 bases, with 18 bases left between them. CDR1 and CDR2 from the germline V gene are SEHNR and FQNEAQ (reference sequence). CDR3 DNA sequence: TGTGCCAGCAGCCAGGACAGCCAATCAGGCCCCCAGCATTTT. This translates into CASSQDSQSGPQHF.

The chain carries TRBV7-2 and TRBJ2-1; 11 bases align to TRBD1. This CDR3 is built from 15 residues. Looked up from germline, CDR1 is SGHTA and CDR2 is FQGNSA. The trim removed 5 bases at V and 4 bases at J, leaving 4 bases unmatched. In nucleotides, the CDR3 is TGTGCCAGCAGCCTGGGACAGGGGGAGTACAATGAGCAGTTCTTC. It specifies CASSLGQGEYNEQFF.

A single count supports this clone. V usage is TRBV2 and J usage is TRBJ2-5; D perhaps matches TRBD2 (6 bases). V was trimmed by 4 bases and J by 2 bases, leaving 11 bases between them. This CDR3 is 14 amino acids long. CDR1 SNHLY and CDR2 FYNNEI come from the germline V gene. CDR3 in DNA: TGTGCCAGCAGTGTGGGCGGGGCACAAGAGACCCAGTACTTC. The encoded protein is CASSVGGAQETQYF.

V usage is TRBV11-3 and J usage is TRBJ2-7; D not resolved. CDR1 SGHNT and CDR2 YENEEA come from the germline V gene. CDR3 length: 13 amino acids. Trimming cost V 5 bases and J 1 base, with 9 bases left between them. In DNA form, the CDR3 reads TGTGCCAGCAGCCCGTCCCCTTCCTACGAGCAGTACTTC. Its protein is CASSPSPSYEQYF. Together with reference TRBV11-3 and TRBJ2-7, the CDR3 gives the full variable domain: EAGVVQSPRYKIIEKKQPVAFWCNPISGHNTLYWYLQNLGQGPELLIRYENEEAVDDSQLPKDRFSAERLKGVDSTLKIQPAELGDSAVYLCASSPSPSYEQYFGPGTRLTVT.

The chain employs TRBV2 and TRBJ1-6; 12 positions agree with TRBD1. The CDR3 has 16 amino acids. Germline V lookup: CDR1 SNHLY, CDR2 FYNNEI. The V segment lost 5 bases and the J segment 7 bases; nucleotides outside the gene matches: 6. This CDR3 reads CASSSGTGGANSPLHF. As DNA, the CDR3 is TGTGCCAGCAGTTCCGGGACAGGGGGCGCGAATTCACCCCTCCACTTT.

This CDR3 reads CASSPPYNYGYTF. CDR3 nucleotide sequence: TGTGCCAGCAGTCCCCCTTACAACTATGGCTACACCTTC. The chain has TRBV28 and TRBJ1-2; D is undetermined. The germline V gene has CDR1 MDHEN and CDR2 SYDVKM. This CDR3 contains 13 residues. Trimming removed 5 bases at V and 2 bases at J, with 9 bases between.

CDR3 DNA: TGTGCCAGCGCTCAAGAGGAACAAGAGACCCAGTACTTC. Translating gives CASAQEEQETQYF. This chain uses TRBV6-4 with TRBJ2-5; no clear D. The CDR3 consists of 13 residues. In germline, CDR1 is MRHNA, CDR2 SNTAGT. Trimming removed 8 bases from V and 2 bases from J, with 12 bases in between.

This clone was detected once. This sequence joins TRBV30 and TRBJ1-1; D gene unclear. The CDR3 contains 13 residues. Germline loops: CDR1 GTSNPN, CDR2 SVGIG (reference sequence). The V end was cut by 0 bases, the J end by 4 bases, with 9 bases between. Here the CDR3 DNA reads TGTGCCTGGAGTGTCAGGTGGGGCACTGAAGCTTTCTTT. It encodes CAWSVRWGTEAFF.

J is TRBJ2-2 and V is TRBV5-3; 8 bases match TRBD2. TRBV5-3 is labeled an ORF, and its function is uncertain. The CDR3 has 17 residues. Losses at the gene ends were 0 bases for V and 0 bases for J; bases not matched to a gene: 4. CDR3 coding DNA: TGTGCCAGAAGCTTGGTGACTAGCGACGCGAACACCGGGGAGCTGTTTTTT. Amino acid sequence: CARSLVTSDANTGELFF.

The V and J genes are TRBV4-3 and TRBJ2-7; maybe TRBD1 (6 bases). The germline gives CDR1 LGHNA, CDR2 YSLEER. The CDR3 is made up of 16 amino acids. Trimming took 0 bases from V and 3 from J, leaving 15 bases between them. DNA for the CDR3: TGCGCCAGCAGCCAAGATTTGGGGGCTAACAGCTACGAGCAGTACTTC. Protein product: CASSQDLGANSYEQYF.

The rearrangement joins TRBV19 to TRBJ1-5, with D perhaps TRBD1 (6 bases). CDR3 length: 15 residues. The V gene's germline CDR1 is LNHDA and CDR2 SQIVND (reference sequence). Trimming left V 0 bases short and J 7 bases short, with 13 bases between. CDR3 amino acids: CASSIDRGGRQPQHF. The CDR3 DNA is TGTGCCAGTAGTATAGATAGGGGGGGCCGGCAGCCCCAGCATTTT.

The V and J genes are TRBV7-9 and TRBJ2-5; a weak D match, TRBD1 (6 bases). Germline V lookup: CDR1 SEHNR, CDR2 FQNEAQ (reference sequence). V was trimmed by 3 bases and J by 0 bases, leaving 8 bases between them. The CDR3 totals 14 residues. Here the CDR3 DNA reads TGTGCCAGCAGCTTTTGGACAGACCAAGAGACCCAGTACTTC. Its protein is CASSFWTDQETQYF.

This sequence joins TRBV6-2 or TRBV6-3 and TRBJ2-3; tentative D call: TRBD1 (7 bases). The CDR3 length is 17 residues. Germline V lookup: CDR1 MNHEY, CDR2 SVGEGT. The V end was cut by 3 bases, the J end by 1 base, with 17 bases between. The CDR3 region has the DNA TGTGCCAGCAGTTATGGGAGAGGCAGGGGGGGCACAGATACGCAGTATTTT. It is translated as CASSYGRGRGGTDTQYF.

The chain recombines TRBV23-1 with TRBJ2-7; 7 bases fit TRBD2. TRBV23-1 is sorted into the ORF group, with uncertain function. The CDR3 has 15 amino acids. V dropped 7 bases and J dropped 3; count of bases not matched to a gene: 12. CDR3 region: CASTPPGGGIYEQYF. Written as DNA, the CDR3 is TGCGCCAGCACGCCCCCTGGCGGGGGAATCTACGAGCAGTACTTC.

This chain joins TRBV6-1 and TRBJ1-2; no firm D call. Per the germline V gene, CDR1 is MNHNS and CDR2 is SASEGT. This CDR3 region has 11 residues. V was pared by 3 bases and J by 6 bases, with 5 bases between. The CDR3 DNA is TGTGCCAGCAGTGATAATAATGGCTACACCTTC. As protein: CASSDNNGYTF.

The gene calls are TRBV6-5 and TRBJ1-5; possibly TRBD1 for D (6 bases). The germline V gene encodes CDR1 MNHEY and CDR2 SVGAGI. The V end lost 6 bases, the J end lost 7 bases, and 13 bases lay between the germline ends. The CDR3 runs to 13 residues. The CDR3 coding sequence is TGTGCCAGCAGGACCAGGGGAGGCCAGCCCCAGCATTTT. Translating it yields CASRTRGGQPQHF.

The chain combines TRBV12-3 or TRBV12-4 with TRBJ1-6; D ambiguous. Trimming shortened V by 4 bases and J by 5 bases, and 6 bases separated the two germline ends. CDR3 length equals 13 residues. CDR3 loop: CASSSQNNSPLHF. Here the CDR3 DNA reads TGTGCCAGCAGTTCGCAGAATAATTCACCCCTCCACTTT.